This entry describes one TCR beta chain. Its target is not known. The data belong to a study of cytomegalovirus exposure and HLA in healthy donors. Germline-derived CDR1 and CDR2 are MGHRA and YSYEKL. This CDR3 has 15 amino acids. V was trimmed by 1 base and J by 4 bases, leaving 13 bases between them. Amplification used 60 Vbeta primers and 13 Jbeta primers. TCRdb's table, derived via immunoSEQ multiplex PCR, lists solely in-frame clones and lacks some. The sample yields about 150,000 clones, 79% seen once. Broader study findings: Whilst most TCR sequences proved rare, a subset of public TCRs occurred across many donors. Versus the roughly 700-donor mean, an Asian-associated ancestry cluster reportedly showed fewer N-insertions in a later analysis.

The material sequenced was PBMCs. The source of this sequence is a man aged 45-60 years in good health and CMV-seropositive. The chain joins TRBV4-1 to TRBJ2-5, with D perhaps matching TRBD1 (6 bases). CDR3 amino acids: CASSQAPGVGETQYF. CDR3 coding DNA: TGCGCCAGCAGCCAAGCTCCAGGGGTCGGAGAGACCCAGTACTTC.